These 24 T cell receptor beta chains came from one sample sequenced in a study of T cell repertoires in cytomegalovirus infection. Their specific antigens are unknown. TCRdb processed the reads anew with MiXCR; each CDR3 protein has one entry. Altogether about 920,000 distinct CDR3 sequences are present, around 30% being singletons, with the ten largest covering around an eighth. Here the sequenced sample was cultured CD8+ T cells from PBMCs, taken from culture after CMV antigen stimulation. These receptors originate from a human donor in good health (CMV status not recorded). Some clones in this sample may be carry-over from other donors' samples.

This clonotype was found a few times. V usage is TRBV27 and J usage is TRBJ2-7; TRBD1 matches 8 bases. The J segment lost 2 bases and the V segment lost 7 bases, leaving 10 bases of the junction unmatched. Germline CDR1 reads MNHEY; CDR2 reads SMNVEV (reference sequence). The CDR3 is 15 amino acids. In DNA form, the CDR3 reads TGTGCCAGCACCTCCAGACAGGGGCGAGCCTACGAGCAGTACTTC. Its translation: CASTSRQGRAYEQYF.

This chain joins TRBV7-9 and TRBJ2-2; the D is unclear. The CDR3 contains 15 residues. Between the trimmed V and J ends, which lost 4 bases and 1 base, there was a span of 10 bases. Germline V gene data show CDR1 as SEHNR and CDR2 as FQNEAQ (reference sequence). CDR3 protein: CASSWPDRNTGELFF. Here the CDR3 DNA reads TGTGCCAGCAGCTGGCCTGACCGGAACACCGGGGAGCTGTTTTTT.

The chain links TRBV6-6 to TRBJ2-7; possibly TRBD2 for D (7 bases). The V end lost 7 bases, the J end lost 4 bases, and 14 bases lay between the germline ends. This CDR3 region has 13 residues. Germline values: CDR1 MNHNY, CDR2 SVGAGI (reference sequence). CDR3 nucleotides: TGTGCCAGCACTTCCGGGGGGCCTTACGAGCAGTACTTC. Protein product: CASTSGGPYEQYF.

The rearrangement joins TRBV6-4 to TRBJ2-2; TRBD2 might be the D (6 bases). The CDR3 is made up of 14 amino acids. Germline V gene data show CDR1 as MRHNA and CDR2 as SNTAGT. V was pared by 2 bases and J by 4 bases, with 8 bases between. This chain's CDR3 is CASSDGGSTGELFF. CDR3 coding DNA: TGTGCCAGCAGTGACGGGGGGAGCACCGGGGAGCTGTTTTTT.

This chain's CDR3 is CATSGLPGGNQPQHF. Written as DNA, the CDR3 is TGTGCCACCAGCGGCCTCCCGGGGGGGAATCAGCCCCAGCATTTT. The chain is built from TRBV15 and TRBJ1-5; D might be TRBD1 (5 bases). Germline loops: CDR1 LNHNV, CDR2 YYDKDF (reference sequence). V lost 5 bases and J 4 bases, leaving 15 bases between the germline ends. CDR3 length: 15 amino acids.

Comments on this clonotype: One base away lies a much larger clone, so this may be a sequencing read error. The chain couples TRBV7-9 to TRBJ2-3; TRBD1 or TRBD2 may be the D gene (5 bases each). Germline CDR1 and CDR2: SEHNR and FQNEAQ (reference sequence). CDR3 length equals 13 residues. Between the trimmed V and J ends, which lost 6 bases and 4 bases, there was a span of 11 bases. CDR3 sequence (DNA): TGTGCCAGCAGGCCCGGGGCTTCAGATACGCAGTATTTT. Translated: CASRPGASDTQYF.

The chain combines TRBV20-1 with TRBJ2-5; D gene ambiguous. The CDR3 has 10 amino acids. Trimming took off 6 bases at V and 4 bases at J, with 6 bases between the two ends. Germline lookup yields CDR1 DFQATT and CDR2 SNEGSKA (reference sequence). The CDR3 bases are TGCAGTGCGCGCTTAGAGACCCAGTACTTC. Residues: CSARLETQYF.

The chain carries TRBV6-2 or TRBV6-3 and TRBJ2-6; D may be TRBD1 or TRBD2 (6 bases each). V dropped 5 bases and J dropped 0 bases, with 20 bases sitting between them. The CDR3 contains 19 residues. Germline CDR1 and CDR2: MNHEY and SVGEGT. The CDR3 sequence: CASSPRRGQGYSGANVLTF. The CDR3 DNA is TGTGCCAGCAGTCCCAGGCGGGGACAAGGGTACTCTGGGGCCAACGTCCTGACTTTC.

This clonotype has more than one count but fewer than ten. The V and J genes are TRBV7-9 and TRBJ2-5; tentatively, D is TRBD1 (6 bases). Germline-derived CDR1 and CDR2 are SEHNR and FQNEAQ (reference sequence). This CDR3 region has 14 residues. V lost 4 bases and J lost 5, with 14 bases in between. The CDR3: CASSSYRVVETQYF. CDR3 DNA: TGTGCCAGCAGCTCATACAGGGTAGTTGAGACCCAGTACTTC.

This clonotype has a handful of counts. CDR3 residues: CASSGGGTGVEQYV. Here the CDR3 DNA reads TGTGCCAGCAGTGGAGGCGGGACAGGGGTCGAGCAGTACGTC. This chain joins TRBV12-3 or TRBV12-4 and TRBJ2-7; 10 nucleotides line up with TRBD1. The V segment lost 5 bases and the J segment 6 bases; nucleotides outside the gene matches: 7. This CDR3 comprises 14 residues.

The chain is built from TRBV13 and TRBJ2-1, with 7 bases aligning to TRBD2. CDR3 length: 15 residues. With V trimmed by 4 bases and J by 4 bases, 7 bases remained unmatched. CDR1 PRHDT and CDR2 FYEKMQ come from the germline V gene (reference sequence). DNA of the CDR3: TGTGCCAGCAGCTCCCTACGGGGGGAGTACAATGAGCAGTTCTTC. It specifies CASSSLRGEYNEQFF. The full variable domain, rest sourced from reference TRBV13 and TRBJ2-1, is AAGVIQSPRHLIKEKRETATLKCYPIPRHDTVYWYQQGPGQDPQFLISFYEKMQSDKGSIPDRFSAQQFSDYHSELNMSSLELGDSALYFCASSSLRGEYNEQFFGPGTRLTVL.

This clonotype has just a few counts. V gene TRBV12-3 or TRBV12-4 combines with J gene TRBJ1-5; D possibly corresponds to TRBD1 (5 bases). The CDR3 sequence is 16 residues long. The ends were cut back, 3 bases at V and 1 base at J, with 13 bases in the middle. The CDR3: CASSFRGPKSNQPQHF. CDR3 nucleotide sequence: TGTGCCAGCAGTTTTAGGGGACCAAAAAGCAATCAGCCCCAGCATTTT.

In its sample, this clonotype was seen a few times. The chain has TRBV28 and TRBJ2-7; 11 bases map to TRBD1. The CDR3 has 15 amino acids. Germline V gives CDR1 MDHEN, CDR2 SYDVKM. J lost 4 bases, V lost 5 bases, and 7 bases had no gene match. The CDR3 DNA follows: TGTGCCAGCAGTGCGGACAGGGGGCCAAGTTACGAGCAGTACGTC. This sequence encodes CASSADRGPSYEQYV.

This rearrangement joins TRBV11-2 to TRBJ2-7; D unresolved. V was trimmed by 0 bases and J by 3 bases, leaving 12 bases between them. The germline CDR1 and CDR2 sequences are SGHAT and FQNNGV. The CDR3 consists of 15 residues. CDR3 loop: CASSLDPPAIYEQYF. The CDR3, as DNA: TGTGCCAGCAGCTTAGATCCCCCAGCGATCTACGAGCAGTACTTC.

This clonotype was picked up a small number of times. The chain combines TRBV15 with TRBJ1-1; a possible D gene is TRBD1 (5 bases). V was cut by 5 bases and J by 6 bases, with 19 bases left in between. Germline V gene data show CDR1 as LNHNV and CDR2 as YYDKDF (reference sequence). The CDR3 sequence is 15 residues long. Here the CDR3 reads CATSGPTALAPEAFF. The CDR3 DNA reads as TGTGCCACCAGCGGCCCGACAGCTCTGGCCCCTGAAGCTTTCTTT.

The gene calls are TRBV6-5 and TRBJ2-5; D possibly corresponds to TRBD2 (5 bases). Germline V CDR1 and CDR2: MNHEY, SVGAGI. This CDR3 has 16 amino acids. The V end was cut by 1 base, the J end by 1 base, with 13 bases between. CDR3 residues: CASSYYDGDFQETQYF. In nucleotides, the CDR3 is TGTGCCAGCAGTTACTATGACGGGGATTTCCAAGAGACCCAGTACTTC.

The chain carries TRBV28 and TRBJ2-2; TRBD2 might be the D (6 bases). The V and J ends lost 5 bases and 7 bases respectively, with 14 bases between them. The germline gives CDR1 MDHEN, CDR2 SYDVKM. The CDR3 extends over 14 amino acids. CDR3 nucleotide sequence: TGTGCCAGCAGTACTCGAGCGGGTATCGGGGAGCTGTTTTTT. Its translation is CASSTRAGIGELFF.

The chain recombines TRBV28 with TRBJ2-2; 7 positions match TRBD1. This CDR3 has 15 amino acids. Germline CDR1 MDHEN, CDR2 SYDVKM. The junction had 9 bases not matched to a gene; V was cut back by 6 bases and J by 5 bases. CDR3 protein: CASSWTGGTTGELFF. The CDR3, as DNA: TGTGCCAGCAGCTGGACAGGTGGAACGACCGGGGAGCTGTTTTTT.

This clonotype was found a few times. The chain is built from TRBV29-1 and TRBJ1-1; D remains unclear. CDR1 is SQVTM and CDR2 is ANQGSEA in the germline V gene. Trimming pared 0 bases from V and 7 bases from J, leaving 6 bases between. The CDR3 extends over 11 amino acids. CDR3 nucleotide sequence: TGCAGCGTTGAAGAGGGGAGTGAAGCTTTCTTT. Encoded protein: CSVEEGSEAFF.

The V call is TRBV2, the J call TRBJ2-1; D gene unclear. Per the germline V gene, CDR1 is SNHLY and CDR2 is FYNNEI. The CDR3 length is 16 residues. Trimming removed 8 bases from V and 6 bases from J, with 23 bases in between. DNA of the CDR3: TGTGCCAGCCCAGCCCGTAGACCTACCGTGGGCAATGAGCAGTTCTTC. It specifies CASPARRPTVGNEQFF.

The chain has TRBV12-3 or TRBV12-4 and TRBJ2-7; TRBD1 might be the D (6 bases). The CDR3 extends over 14 amino acids. The V gene lost 1 base and the J gene lost 6 bases, with 13 bases spanning the gap. The CDR3 here is CASSLVATGREQYF. In nucleotides, the CDR3 is TGTGCCAGCAGTTTAGTGGCTACAGGGCGCGAGCAGTACTTC.

The rearrangement links TRBV4-2 to TRBJ1-3; D is undetermined. CDR3 length: 17 residues. The germline gives CDR1 LGHNA, CDR2 YNFKEQ. V gave up 1 base and J gave up 0 bases, with 13 bases separating them. This CDR3 reads CASSQVFAADSGNTIYF. DNA for the CDR3: TGTGCCAGCAGCCAAGTATTTGCAGCCGACTCTGGAAACACCATATATTTT.

In this sample, this clonotype turned up once. The chain has TRBV6-2 or TRBV6-3 and TRBJ1-1; possibly TRBD1 for D (6 bases). Germline V gives CDR1 MNHEY, CDR2 SVGEGT. This CDR3 spans 14 amino acids. The ends were cut back, 1 base at V and 6 bases at J, with 12 bases in the middle. For the CDR3, the DNA is TGTGCCAGCAGTTACTGGGCAGGGGATTCTGAAGCTTTCTTT. It yields the protein CASSYWAGDSEAFF.

This clonotype was observed many times. The rearrangement links TRBV7-2 to TRBJ2-7, with D tentatively TRBD1 (6 bases). Trimming pared 1 base from V and 7 bases from J, leaving 14 bases between. This CDR3 has 14 residues. Germline CDR1 reads SGHTA; CDR2 reads FQGNSA. The CDR3 DNA reads as TGTGCCAGCAGCTTAGGGGTTCAGGGGTGGGAGCAGTACGTC. Its translation: CASSLGVQGWEQYV.